This entry features one T cell receptor (beta chain) sequence. Its antigen remains unknown. This sample was included in a study of T cell responses to AZD1222 COVID-19 vaccine. For the study at large: Analysis merged second doses at about 4 or about 12 weeks. Study-level points and caveats: There were repertoire samples only from the period after the peak T cell response.

This table comes from immunoSEQ multiplex PCR, and its TCRdb copy is limited to in-frame clones, with some not included. The sample shows roughly 140,000 clones, 90% to 95% of them seen only once. CDR1 SNHLY and CDR2 FYNNEI come from the germline V gene. The CDR3 totals 14 residues. Trimming took 5 bases from V and 8 from J, leaving 13 bases between them. The sample consisted of peripheral blood, taken on day 0 of AZD1222 vaccination. This receptor was taken from an adult in good health. The V and J genes are TRBV2 and TRBJ1-6; D uncertain. Here the CDR3 DNA reads TGTGCCAGCAGTACTGCGGGTGGGGATTCACCCCTCCACTTT. This translates into CASSTAGGDSPLHF.